A selection of T cell receptor beta chains follows, all from one sample in a study of blood T cell repertoires in COVID-19. Repertoires were generated with immunoSEQ multiplex PCR, while TCRdb's copy carries only in-frame clones and drops some. The sample has under 40,000 clones, 85% to 90% seen once. Input material: peripheral blood. Every receptor here comes from a man between 60 and 75 years old with active COVID-19. Both conserved end residues are part of each CDR3. The order of the fields is V gene, D gene, J gene, CDR3 protein, CDR3 DNA. A D gene is named only where the DNA matches it firmly.

>TRBV7-2|TRBD2|TRBJ2-5
CASSLVGGGADETQYF
TGTGCCAGCAGCTTAGTCGGCGGGGGGGCCGATGAGACCCAGTACTTC
>TRBV29-1|NA|TRBJ2-3
CSVEAGLVDTQYF
TGCAGCGTTGAGGCAGGGTTGGTAGATACGCAGTATTTT
>TRBV7-2|TRBD1|TRBJ2-5
CASSSQGVWETQYF
TGTGCCAGCAGCTCCCAGGGGGTTTGGGAGACCCAGTACTTC
>TRBV18|TRBD1|TRBJ2-7
CASSNLPGQASYEQYF
TGTGCCAGCTCAAATCTCCCGGGACAGGCCTCCTACGAGCAGTACTTC
>TRBV19|NA|TRBJ2-1
CASSIDADRYNEQFF
TGTGCCAGTAGTATAGATGCAGACAGGTACAATGAGCAGTTCTTC
>TRBV12-3/TRBV12-4|TRBD1|TRBJ1-1
CASSTGANTEAFF
TGTGCCAGCAGTACAGGGGCAAACACTGAAGCTTTCTTT
>TRBV20-1|TRBD1|TRBJ2-5
CSASIRTGGEETQYF
TGCAGTGCTAGTATTCGGACAGGGGGTGAGGAGACCCAGTACTTC
>TRBV9|TRBD1|TRBJ2-5
CASSVGDSHQETQYF
TGTGCCAGCAGCGTTGGGGACAGTCACCAGGAGACCCAGTACTTC
>TRBV30|NA|TRBJ1-2
CAWSVAGVANYGYTF
TGTGCCTGGAGTGTTGCAGGGGTGGCTAACTATGGCTACACCTTC
>TRBV6-6|TRBD1|TRBJ2-6
CASSPRTGVYFGANVLTF
TGTGCCAGCAGTCCAAGGACAGGGGTTTATTTTGGGGCCAACGTCCTGACTTTC
>TRBV6-5|NA|TRBJ1-6
CASSPITGSSSPLHF
TGTGCCAGCAGCCCAATCACAGGGAGTTCTTCACCCCTCCACTTT
>TRBV2|TRBD1|TRBJ2-7
CASQEDRGSPTGQYF
TGTGCCAGCCAGGAGGACAGGGGGAGCCCCACCGGGCAGTACTTC